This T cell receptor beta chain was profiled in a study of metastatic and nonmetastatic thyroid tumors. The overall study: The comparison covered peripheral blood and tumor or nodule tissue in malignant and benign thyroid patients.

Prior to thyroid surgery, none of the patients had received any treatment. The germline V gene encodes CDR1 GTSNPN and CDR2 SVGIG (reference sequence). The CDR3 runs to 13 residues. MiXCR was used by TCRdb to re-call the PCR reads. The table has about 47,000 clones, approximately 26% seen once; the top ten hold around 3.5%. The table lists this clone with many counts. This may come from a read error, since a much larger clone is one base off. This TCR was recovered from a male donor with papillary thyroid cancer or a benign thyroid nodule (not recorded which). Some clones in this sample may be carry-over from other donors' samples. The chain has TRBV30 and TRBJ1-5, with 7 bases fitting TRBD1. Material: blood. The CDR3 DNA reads TGTGCCTGGAGTGGACAGGGCAATCAGCCCCGGCATTTT. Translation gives CAWSGQGNQPRHF.